These 28 T cell receptor beta chains were all obtained from the same sample, sequenced in a study of cytomegalovirus exposure and HLA in healthy donors. In the PCR, 60 Vbeta and 13 Jbeta primers were used. Some clones are missing from TCRdb's copy, which holds only in-frame ones; the method was immunoSEQ multiplex PCR. The sample lists roughly 75,000 clones, 65% to 90% occurring once. The sample taken for sequencing was PBMCs. Receptor source: a man aged 65 to 85 in good health and CMV-seropositive.

This clone was counted a single time. The V gene is TRBV10-3, the J gene TRBJ2-3; 7 bases are a match to TRBD2. The length of the CDR3 is 14 residues. Looked up from germline, CDR1 is ENHRY and CDR2 is SYGVKD. Losses at the gene ends were 7 bases for V and 2 bases for J; bases not matched to a gene: 6. CDR3 sequence (DNA): TGTGCCATCAATGGCGGGAGCGTCACAGATACGCAGTATTTT. This gives the protein CAINGGSVTDTQYF.

A single count supports this clone. This rearrangement joins TRBV12-5 to TRBJ1-1; D not resolved. The CDR3 contains 14 residues. Germline V gene data show CDR1 as LGHNT and CDR2 as FRNRAP. The germline V and J ends were trimmed by 0 bases and 4 bases, with 9 bases remaining between them. Here the CDR3 DNA reads TGTGCTAGTGGTTTGGTACCGGCTAGCACTGAAGCTTTCTTT. Residues: CASGLVPASTEAFF. Based on the CDR3 plus reference TRBV12-5 and TRBJ1-1, the full variable domain is DARVTQTPRHKVTEMGQEVTMRCQPILGHNTVFWYRQTMMQGLELLAYFRNRAPLDDSGMPKDRFSAEMPDATLATLKIQPSEPRDSAVYFCASGLVPASTEAFFGQGTRLTVV.

This rearrangement joins TRBV10-3 to TRBJ2-7; maybe TRBD2 (5 bases). Trimming stripped 8 bases from V and 3 bases from J, with 11 bases between. CDR3 length equals 12 residues. CDR1 ENHRY and CDR2 SYGVKD come from the germline V gene. CDR3 in amino acids: CAISPADYEQYF. The CDR3 bases are TGTGCCATCTCGCCAGCGGACTACGAGCAGTACTTC.

The chain employs TRBV7-8 and TRBJ2-3; a weak D match, TRBD2 (5 bases). V was pared by 5 bases and J by 1 base, with 16 bases between. The CDR3 spans 16 residues. Germline-derived CDR1 and CDR2 are SGHVS and FQNEAQ. The CDR3 region is CASSRRSGGGTDTQYF. DNA for the CDR3: TGTGCCAGCAGCAGGCGGAGCGGAGGCGGCACAGATACGCAGTATTTT. The variable domain in full, completed from reference TRBV7-8 and TRBJ2-3, reads GAGVSQSPRYKVAKRGQDVALRCDPISGHVSLFWYQQALGQGPEFLTYFQNEAQLDKSGLPSDRFFAERPEGSVSTLKIQRTQQEDSAVYLCASSRRSGGGTDTQYFGPGTRLTVL.

The V gene is TRBV9, the J gene TRBJ2-1; TRBD2 aligns across 8 bases. This CDR3 is built from 15 residues. Germline trimming cut 0 bases from V and 6 bases from J; bases unmatched to any gene: 5. Germline V gene data show CDR1 as SGDLS and CDR2 as YYNGEE. The CDR3 nucleotides read TGTGCCAGCAGCGTAGAATCGGGGGGGTTCAATGAGCAGTTCTTC. Amino acid sequence: CASSVESGGFNEQFF.

Relative to its sample, this clone is medium-sized (0.01 to 0.1%). The chain has TRBV7-9 and TRBJ2-7; 7 bases agree with TRBD2. Germline loops: CDR1 SEHNR, CDR2 FQNEAQ (reference sequence). V lost 3 bases, J lost 5 bases, and 4 bases stayed unmatched. This CDR3 is built from 13 residues. The CDR3 bases are TGTGCCAGCAGCTTCGCGGGAGAAGACGAGCAGTACTTC. Translated: CASSFAGEDEQYF.

This chain connects TRBV7-9 to TRBJ2-2; D not certain. CDR3 size: 15 residues. Looked up from germline, CDR1 is SEHNR and CDR2 is FQNEAQ (reference sequence). V dropped 1 base and J dropped 1 base, with 7 bases sitting between them. CDR3 in DNA: TGTGCCAGCAGCTTAGGGCGGAGGAACACCGGGGAGCTGTTTTTT. Amino acids: CASSLGRRNTGELFF.

The chain is built from TRBV30 and TRBJ2-3, with 8 bases fitting TRBD2. Germline V gives CDR1 GTSNPN, CDR2 SVGIG (reference sequence). The V gene end was trimmed by 4 bases and the J gene end by 7 bases; junction bases not matched to a gene: 10. This CDR3 has 14 amino acids. CDR3 sequence: CAWMTGGGPYTQYF. CDR3 in DNA: TGTGCCTGGATGACCGGGGGGGGGCCATATACGCAGTATTTT.

The V and J genes are TRBV27 and TRBJ1-6; 7 positions agree with TRBD1. This CDR3 is 14 amino acids long. J was trimmed by 10 bases and V by 5 bases; bases with no gene match: 8. Germline CDR1 reads MNHEY; CDR2 reads SMNVEV (reference sequence). The CDR3 coding sequence is TGTGCCAGCAGTGAGACAGGGAATCGGTCACCCCTCCACTTT. Translating it yields CASSETGNRSPLHF.

This rearrangement joins TRBV5-8 to TRBJ1-3; no definite D call. CDR3 size: 17 residues. The V gene's germline CDR1 is SGHTS and CDR2 YDEGEE. V dropped 0 bases and J dropped 7 bases, with 20 bases sitting between them. The CDR3, as DNA: TGTGCCAGCAGCTTGGGTGCCGGTATAGCTAAGTTGAACACCATATATTTT. Amino acids: CASSLGAGIAKLNTIYF. The full variable domain, in which reference TRBV5-8 and TRBJ1-3 provide the parts outside the CDR3, is EAGVTQSPTHLIKTRGQQATLRCSPISGHTSVYWYQQALGLGLQFLLWYDEGEERNRGNFPPRFSGRQFPNYSSELNVNALELEDSALYLCASSLGAGIAKLNTIYFGEGSWLTVV.

The chain is built from TRBV9 and TRBJ2-2; no clear D. This CDR3 region has 14 residues. The germline gives CDR1 SGDLS, CDR2 YYNGEE. The V and J ends lost 4 bases and 1 base respectively, with 8 bases between them. The CDR3 nucleotides are TGTGCCAGCAGCCTAAGCCTGAACACCGGGGAGCTGTTTTTT. Its protein product is CASSLSLNTGELFF.

The V and J genes are TRBV23-1 and TRBJ1-5; 7 positions match TRBD1. TRBV23-1 has ORF status, its function being uncertain. The V segment lost 0 bases and the J segment 6 bases; nucleotides outside the gene matches: 5. The CDR3 sequence is 15 residues long. CDR3 protein: CASSQSRGWCQPQHF. CDR3 DNA: TGCGCCAGCAGTCAATCCAGGGGGTGGTGTCAGCCCCAGCATTTT.

J is TRBJ2-5 and V is TRBV15; a weak D match, TRBD1 (6 bases). CDR1 LNHNV and CDR2 YYDKDF come from the germline V gene (reference sequence). Trimming left V 5 bases short and J 2 bases short, with 18 bases between. The CDR3 consists of 16 residues. The CDR3: CATSAARGRGQETQYF. The CDR3 nucleotides read TGTGCCACCAGCGCCGCCAGGGGACGCGGGCAAGAGACCCAGTACTTC.

The V and J genes are TRBV5-1 and TRBJ2-1, with 9 bases aligning to TRBD1. Germline V gene sequence: CDR1 SGHRS, CDR2 YFSETQ. Losses at the gene ends were 0 bases for V and 9 bases for J; bases not matched to a gene: 7. The length of the CDR3 is 15 residues. The CDR3 protein is CASSLAGQGTSEQFF. The CDR3 DNA reads as TGCGCCAGCAGCTTGGCAGGACAGGGGACGAGTGAGCAGTTCTTC.

This clone was seen once. J is TRBJ1-1 and V is TRBV19; tentatively, D is TRBD1 (5 bases). Germline CDR1 is LNHDA and CDR2 is SQIVND (reference sequence). This CDR3 is built from 13 residues. The V end lost 4 bases, the J end lost 6 bases, and 12 bases lay between the germline ends. The CDR3 nucleotides are TGTGCCAGTAGTAAGGAGGGGTGGGCTGAAGCTTTCTTT. It translates to CASSKEGWAEAFF.

The genes are TRBV28 and TRBJ2-7, with D possibly being TRBD2 (6 bases). Per the germline V gene, CDR1 is MDHEN and CDR2 is SYDVKM. The V end lost 6 bases, the J end lost 0 bases, and 6 bases lay between the germline ends. The CDR3 runs to 12 residues. The CDR3 DNA reads TGTGCCAGCAGGGGGGGCTCCTACGAGCAGTACTTC. Translated, it gives CASRGGSYEQYF. Based on the CDR3 plus reference TRBV28 and TRBJ2-7, the full variable domain is DVKVTQSSRYLVKRTGEKVFLECVQDMDHENMFWYRQDPGLGLRLIYFSYDVKMKEKGDIPEGYSVSREKKERFSLILESASTNQTSMYLCASRGGSYEQYFGPGTRLTVT.

The chain is built from TRBV9 and TRBJ2-1; weak D call: TRBD2 (6 bases). V lost 3 bases and J 9 bases, leaving 13 bases between the germline ends. This CDR3 has 13 amino acids. CDR1 is SGDLS and CDR2 is YYNGEE in the germline V gene. CDR3 bases: TGTGCCAGCAGCGGGACGGGGGTGTCTGAGCAGTTCTTC. Protein product: CASSGTGVSEQFF.

The chain carries TRBV11-2 and TRBJ1-2; 7 bases line up with TRBD1. The germline CDR1 and CDR2 sequences are SGHAT and FQNNGV. The CDR3 totals 14 residues. Trimming removed 4 bases from V and 4 bases from J; junction bases left unmatched: 6. The CDR3 protein is CASSSGTDFYGYTF. Written as DNA, the CDR3 is TGTGCCAGCAGCTCTGGGACAGACTTCTATGGCTACACCTTC.

The chain joins TRBV19 to TRBJ1-2; 7 bases are shared with TRBD1. Germline loops: CDR1 LNHDA, CDR2 SQIVND (reference sequence). V was clipped by 5 bases and J by 4 bases; unmatched bases: 4. The CDR3 has 13 residues. CDR3 bases: TGTGCCAGTAGTTTACAGGGGACCTATGGCTACACCTTC. It encodes CASSLQGTYGYTF.

The V call is TRBV9, the J call TRBJ2-7; maybe TRBD1 (6 bases). Per the germline V gene, CDR1 is SGDLS and CDR2 is YYNGEE. The length of the CDR3 is 13 residues. V lost 2 bases and J 7 bases, leaving 13 bases between the germline ends. The CDR3 spells CASSVTTQGEQYF. In DNA form, the CDR3 reads TGTGCCAGCAGCGTGACTACCCAGGGGGAGCAGTACTTC.

This clone was counted once. V is TRBV18 and J is TRBJ1-1; 8 nucleotides align to TRBD1. In germline, CDR1 is KGHSH, CDR2 LQKENI. Trimming at V came to 8 bases and at J to 2 bases, leaving 4 bases not matched to a gene. The CDR3 has 13 amino acids. CDR3 in amino acids: CASGTGGNTEAFF. In DNA form, the CDR3 reads TGTGCCAGCGGCACAGGGGGAAACACTGAAGCTTTCTTT. Full variable domain (rest looked up from reference TRBV18 and TRBJ1-1): NAGVMQNPRHLVRRRGQEARLRCSPMKGHSHVYWYRQLPEEGLKFMVYLQKENIIDESGMPKERFSAEFPKEGPSILRIQQVVRGDSAAYFCASGTGGNTEAFFGQGTRLTVV.

V gene TRBV6-6 combines with J gene TRBJ2-4; D remains unclear. CDR3 size: 14 residues. Germline-derived CDR1 and CDR2 are MNHNY and SVGAGI (reference sequence). Trimming shortened V by 5 bases and J by 2 bases, and 10 bases separated the two germline ends. The CDR3 DNA is TGTGCCAGCAGTGCGCCGGGTACCAAAAACATTCAGTACTTC. Translating gives CASSAPGTKNIQYF.

The chain is built from TRBV18 and TRBJ1-4, with 7 bases matching TRBD1. Trimming took 2 bases from V and 6 from J; bases not matched to a gene: 0. This CDR3 has 13 amino acids. The V gene's germline CDR1 is KGHSH and CDR2 LQKENI. DNA for the CDR3: TGTGCCAGCTCACCAGGGACAGATGAAAAACTGTTTTTT. It specifies CASSPGTDEKLFF.

There are a few counts of this clone. This chain uses TRBV19 with TRBJ2-7, with TRBD2 identical over 15 bases. This CDR3 has 15 amino acids. CDR1 is LNHDA and CDR2 is SQIVND in the germline V gene (reference sequence). The V gene end was trimmed by 4 bases and the J gene end by 4 bases; junction bases not matched to a gene: 2. In nucleotides, the CDR3 is TGTGCCAGTAGTACGGGACTAGCGGGGGGTTACGAGCAGTACTTC. It yields the protein CASSTGLAGGYEQYF. The full variable domain, in which reference TRBV19 and TRBJ2-7 provide the parts outside the CDR3, is DGGITQSPKYLFRKEGQNVTLSCEQNLNHDAMYWYRQDPGQGLRLIYYSQIVNDFQKGDIAEGYSVSREKKESFPLTVTSAQKNPTAFYLCASSTGLAGGYEQYFGPGTRLTVT.

The J gene is TRBJ2-7, the V gene TRBV4-3; 11 bases are a match to TRBD2. Trimming cost V 0 bases and J 1 base; bases outside gene matches: 8. Germline V gives CDR1 LGHNA, CDR2 YSLEER. The CDR3 has 18 amino acids. The CDR3 here is CASSQDYLAGGPSYEQYF. Written as DNA, the CDR3 is TGCGCCAGCAGCCAAGATTATCTAGCGGGGGGCCCTTCCTACGAGCAGTACTTC.

This chain connects TRBV2 to TRBJ1-2; D is unresolved. V was cut by 0 bases and J by 3 bases, with 5 bases left in between. This CDR3 has 13 amino acids. Germline values: CDR1 SNHLY, CDR2 FYNNEI. CDR3 loop: CASSEATDYGYTF. The CDR3 DNA sequence: TGTGCCAGCAGTGAAGCCACGGACTATGGCTACACCTTC.

This clone was detected a few times. This sequence joins TRBV1 and TRBJ2-3; the tabulated D call, TRBD2, remains unverified against the DNA. TRBV1 is an annotated pseudogene. This CDR3 spans 17 amino acids. CDR3 amino acids: CTSSMTRLAISTDTQYF. In nucleotides, the CDR3 is TGCACCAGCAGCATGACGAGACTAGCTATTAGCACAGATACGCAGTATTTT.

The genes are TRBV5-1 and TRBJ1-4; tentatively, D is TRBD1 (5 bases). The CDR3 sequence is 15 residues long. Germline CDR1 reads SGHRS; CDR2 reads YFSETQ. V was trimmed by 3 bases and J by 3 bases, leaving 12 bases between them. In DNA, the CDR3 is TGCGCCAGCAGCTCAGCGGGGGGGTCTAATGAAAAACTGTTTTTT. This sequence encodes CASSSAGGSNEKLFF.